This T cell receptor (beta chain) was sequenced in a study of blood T cell repertoires in COVID-19. In the study overall: Material from acute and convalescent COVID-19 was sourced from the United States, Italy and Spain. T cells, B-cell-depleted T cells, or PBMCs provided the cDNA or gDNA that served as material.

Sequencing was performed with immunoSEQ multiplex PCR; in TCRdb, only in-frame clones are kept and a portion is missing. The sample contains about 350,000 clones, over 70% of which appear only once. Patients in Seattle were enrolled during active infection, then followed longitudinally. V was cut by 7 bases and J by 2 bases, with 18 bases left in between. This CDR3 comprises 16 residues. The germline gives CDR1 LNHDA, CDR2 SQIVND (reference sequence). The sequence was obtained from a woman aged 45-65 years with COVID-19, enrolled during active disease. The material sequenced was peripheral blood. The chain combines TRBV19 with TRBJ1-5, with unresolved D. Here the CDR3 DNA reads TGTGCCAGTACTCCCCGAGGCCCTGAGGGCAATCAGCCCCAGCATTTT. Translating it yields CASTPRGPEGNQPQHF.